Below, 12 T cell receptor beta chains from the same sample are listed, as sequenced in a study of cytomegalovirus exposure and HLA in healthy donors. In the PCR, 60 Vbeta and 13 Jbeta primers were used. Clones were sequenced by immunoSEQ multiplex PCR, and TCRdb holds only the in-frame ones, with some missing. Counted here are about 160,000 clones, 60% to 80% occurring once; the ten biggest clones make up about 1%. Sequenced input: PBMCs. The receptors here all came from a woman between 50 and 59 years old in good health and CMV-seropositive.

This chain uses TRBV6-5 with TRBJ1-1; tentative D call: TRBD1 (5 bases). The CDR3 consists of 15 residues. Germline lookup yields CDR1 MNHEY and CDR2 SVGAGI. Deletions cut 7 bases from V and 0 bases from J, with 15 bases between. This CDR3 is CASNKNTGLNTEAFF. The CDR3 region has the DNA TGTGCCAGCAATAAGAATACAGGATTGAACACTGAAGCTTTCTTT.

This clone was detected a few times. The chain joins TRBV19 to TRBJ1-6, with D maybe TRBD1 (6 bases). The CDR3 runs 16 residues. V was cut by 1 base and J by 10 bases, with 17 bases left in between. Germline CDR1 reads LNHDA; CDR2 reads SQIVND (reference sequence). CDR3 amino acids: CASSIAATGSTSPLHF. CDR3 sequence (DNA): TGTGCCAGTAGTATAGCCGCTACAGGGTCCACATCACCCCTCCACTTT.

J is TRBJ2-7 and V is TRBV27; 14 nucleotides align to TRBD2. The CDR3 spans 19 residues. CDR1 and CDR2 (germline): MNHEY, SMNVEV (reference sequence). Losses at the gene ends were 6 bases for V and 2 bases for J; bases not matched to a gene: 15. In DNA, the CDR3 is TGTGCCAGCAGCCCCGGGACTAGCGGGAGTAATCTTCGCCCCTACGAGCAGTACTTC. This codes for CASSPGTSGSNLRPYEQYF.

The rearrangement joins TRBV9 to TRBJ2-5; D not resolved. The V end was cut by 4 bases, the J end by 5 bases, with 12 bases between. The CDR3 is 13 residues long. Germline values: CDR1 SGDLS, CDR2 YYNGEE. This CDR3 reads CASSPRLAETQYF. The CDR3 DNA is TGTGCCAGCAGCCCTAGGCTGGCGGAGACCCAGTACTTC. Combining the CDR3 with reference TRBV9 and TRBJ2-5 gives the whole variable domain DSGVTQTPKHLITATGQRVTLRCSPRSGDLSVYWYQQSLDQGLQFLIQYYNGEERAKGNILERFSAQQFPDLHSELNLSSLELGDSALYFCASSPRLAETQYFGPGTRLLVL.

This rearrangement joins TRBV2 to TRBJ2-2; D may be TRBD1 (6 bases). Germline V gives CDR1 SNHLY, CDR2 FYNNEI. Trimming pared 11 bases from V and 0 bases from J, leaving 13 bases between. The CDR3 runs to 14 residues. The CDR3: CASKGTTNTGELFF. The CDR3 region has the DNA TGTGCCTCCAAGGGGACAACGAACACCGGGGAGCTGTTTTTT.

The chain is built from TRBV2 and TRBJ1-5, with D perhaps TRBD1 (5 bases). V lost 7 bases and J lost 4, with 14 bases in between. The CDR3 consists of 14 residues. Germline V gene data show CDR1 as SNHLY and CDR2 as FYNNEI. CDR3 region: CASNTIGGNQPQHF. As DNA, the CDR3 is TGTGCCAGCAACACAATTGGGGGGAATCAGCCCCAGCATTTT.

V and J are TRBV7-2 and TRBJ1-4; D not resolved. V gave up 5 bases and J gave up 0 bases, with 7 bases separating them. The length of the CDR3 is 14 residues. Germline V gives CDR1 SGHTA, CDR2 FQGNSA. The CDR3 DNA reads TGTGCCAGCAGCGCGGGAACAACTAATGAAAAACTGTTTTTT. Protein product: CASSAGTTNEKLFF.

The chain employs TRBV1 and TRBJ2-7; the D segment call TRBD2 is taken from the table without a DNA check. TRBV1 is a documented pseudogene. CDR3 size: 13 residues. CDR3 nucleotide sequence: TGCACCAGCAGCCGGACTAGCGCGTACGAGCAGTACTTC. This sequence encodes CTSSRTSAYEQYF.

The chain joins TRBV2 to TRBJ2-1; 8 bases are a match to TRBD2. The CDR3 covers 16 residues. Germline V gene lookup returns CDR1 SNHLY and CDR2 FYNNEI. The V gene end was trimmed by 4 bases and the J gene end by 4 bases; junction bases not matched to a gene: 9. CDR3 in DNA: TGTGCCAGCAGTGCGCGGGGGAGCGGGGGATACAATGAGCAGTTCTTC. Translated: CASSARGSGGYNEQFF.

The gene calls are TRBV18 and TRBJ1-1; 7 nucleotides align to TRBD1. With V trimmed by 1 base and J by 8 bases, 4 bases remained unmatched. CDR1 is KGHSH, CDR2 LQKENI, per germline. CDR3 size: 13 residues. In DNA, the CDR3 is TGTGCCAGCTCACCACAGGGACAGATAGAAGCTTTCTTT. Translated, it gives CASSPQGQIEAFF.

The chain uses TRBV4-1 and TRBJ2-3; 11 bases fit TRBD2. The junction had 4 bases not matched to a gene; V was cut back by 1 base and J by 4 bases. In germline, CDR1 is MGHRA, CDR2 YSYEKL. This CDR3 has 16 residues. This CDR3 reads CASSQGTSGFSDTQYF. Here the CDR3 DNA reads TGCGCCAGCAGCCAAGGGACTAGCGGGTTTTCAGATACGCAGTATTTT.

This chain links TRBV9 with TRBJ2-5; TRBD2 agrees at 8 bases. The CDR3 totals 14 residues. In germline, CDR1 is SGDLS, CDR2 YYNGEE. The junction had 3 bases not matched to a gene; V was cut back by 2 bases and J by 3 bases. CDR3 loop: CASSVSGVKETQYF. The CDR3 nucleotides read TGTGCCAGCAGCGTTAGCGGGGTGAAAGAGACCCAGTACTTC.